This paragraph reports one T cell receptor (beta chain). This specimen belongs to a study of response to subunit inactivated influenza vaccine. TCRdb re-called the RT-PCR reads with MiXCR, one entry per CDR3 protein. The sample has roughly 190,000 distinct CDR3 sequences, about an eighth seen once. This CDR3 has 12 amino acids. From germline, CDR1 is SEHNR and CDR2 FQNEAQ (reference sequence). V was pared by 8 bases and J by 2 bases, with 8 bases between. A further study also used this sample, focusing on T cells expressing NK-cell markers. This second report adds: Making the TCR beta cDNA relied on 5'RACE template switching with UMIs. The study found these clonotypes also leading the CD3+CD56-NKG2C+ fraction in a handful of donors. Whether expanded NKG2C+ T cell clones recognized HCMV stayed uncertain.

V gene TRBV7-9 combines with J gene TRBJ2-3; D unresolved. The material was CD8+ T cells sorted from PBMCs, obtained roughly 12 days after vaccination. The sequence came from a man between 50 and 59 years old who received an inactivated influenza vaccine. The CDR3, as DNA: TGTGCCAGCCGCAGCGTCACAGATACGCAGTATTTT. Encoded protein: CASRSVTDTQYF. The entire variable domain, with the rest obtained from reference TRBV7-9 and TRBJ2-3, is as follows: DTGVSQNPRHKITKRGQNVTFRCDPISEHNRLYWYRQTLGQGPEFLTYFQNEAQLEKSRLLSDRFSAERPKGSFSTLEIQRTEQGDSAMYLCASRSVTDTQYFGPGTRLTVL.